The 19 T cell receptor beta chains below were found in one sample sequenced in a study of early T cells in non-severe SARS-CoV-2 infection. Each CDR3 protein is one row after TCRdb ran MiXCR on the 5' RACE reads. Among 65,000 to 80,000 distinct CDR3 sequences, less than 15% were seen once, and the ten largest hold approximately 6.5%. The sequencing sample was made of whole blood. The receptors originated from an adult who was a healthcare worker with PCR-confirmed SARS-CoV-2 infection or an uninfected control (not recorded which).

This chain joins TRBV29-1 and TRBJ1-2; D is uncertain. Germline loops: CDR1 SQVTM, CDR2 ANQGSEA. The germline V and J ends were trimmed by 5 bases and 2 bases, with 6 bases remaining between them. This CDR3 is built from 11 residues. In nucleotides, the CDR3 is TGCAGCGTTTTAGGCAACTATGGCTACACCTTC. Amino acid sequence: CSVLGNYGYTF.

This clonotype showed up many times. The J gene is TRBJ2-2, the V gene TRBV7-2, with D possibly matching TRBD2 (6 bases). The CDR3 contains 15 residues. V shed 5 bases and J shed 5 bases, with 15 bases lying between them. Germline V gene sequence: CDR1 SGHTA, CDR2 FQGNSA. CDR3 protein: CASSNRDSLTGELFF. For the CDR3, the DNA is TGTGCCAGCAGCAACCGGGACTCCTTAACCGGGGAGCTGTTTTTT.

Here the CDR3 DNA reads TGTGCCAGCAGCGTAGGACACAATGAGCAGTTCTTC. Translation: CASSVGHNEQFF. V is TRBV9 and J is TRBJ2-1; D unresolved. V was cut by 0 bases and J by 5 bases, with 3 bases left in between. Germline V lookup: CDR1 SGDLS, CDR2 YYNGEE. The CDR3 length is 12 residues. Based on the CDR3 plus reference TRBV9 and TRBJ2-1, the full variable domain is DSGVTQTPKHLITATGQRVTLRCSPRSGDLSVYWYQQSLDQGLQFLIQYYNGEERAKGNILERFSAQQFPDLHSELNLSSLELGDSALYFCASSVGHNEQFFGPGTRLTVL.

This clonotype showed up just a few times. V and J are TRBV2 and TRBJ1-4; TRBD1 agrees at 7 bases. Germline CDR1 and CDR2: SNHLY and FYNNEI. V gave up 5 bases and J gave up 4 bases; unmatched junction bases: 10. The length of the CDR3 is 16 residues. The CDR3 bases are TGTGCCAGCAGTTATCTTGACAGGGCCATTAATGAAAAACTGTTTTTT. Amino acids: CASSYLDRAINEKLFF. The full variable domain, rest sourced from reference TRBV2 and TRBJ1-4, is EPEVTQTPSHQVTQMGQEVILRCVPISNHLYFYWYRQILGQKVEFLVSFYNNEISEKSEIFDDQFSVERPDGSNFTLKIRSTKLEDSAMYFCASSYLDRAINEKLFFGSGTQLSVL.

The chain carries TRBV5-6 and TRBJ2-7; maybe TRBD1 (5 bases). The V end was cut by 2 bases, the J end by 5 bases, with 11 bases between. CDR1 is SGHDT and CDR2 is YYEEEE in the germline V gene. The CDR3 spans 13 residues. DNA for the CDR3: TGTGCCAGCAGCTTCAAAGTCAGGGACGAGCAGTACTTC. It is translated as CASSFKVRDEQYF.

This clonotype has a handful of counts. This CDR3 is CASMYHYEQYF. CDR3 bases: TGTGCCAGCATGTATCACTACGAGCAGTACTTC. The chain carries TRBV2 and TRBJ2-7, with unresolved D. This CDR3 has 11 amino acids. Germline V lookup: CDR1 SNHLY, CDR2 FYNNEI. Between the trimmed V and J ends, which lost 7 bases and 3 bases, there was a span of 7 bases.

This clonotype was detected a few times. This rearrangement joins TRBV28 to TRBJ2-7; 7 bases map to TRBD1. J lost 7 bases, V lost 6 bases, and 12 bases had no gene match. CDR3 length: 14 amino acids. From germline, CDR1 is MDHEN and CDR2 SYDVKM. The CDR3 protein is CASSPTTGKREQYF. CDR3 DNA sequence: TGTGCCAGCAGCCCGACGACAGGGAAGAGAGAGCAGTACTTC.

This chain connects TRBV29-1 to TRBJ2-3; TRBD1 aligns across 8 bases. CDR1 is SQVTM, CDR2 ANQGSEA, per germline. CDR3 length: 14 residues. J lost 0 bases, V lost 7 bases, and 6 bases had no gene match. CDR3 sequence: CSAEGQASTDTQYF. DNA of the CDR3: TGCAGCGCGGAGGGACAGGCGAGCACAGATACGCAGTATTTT.

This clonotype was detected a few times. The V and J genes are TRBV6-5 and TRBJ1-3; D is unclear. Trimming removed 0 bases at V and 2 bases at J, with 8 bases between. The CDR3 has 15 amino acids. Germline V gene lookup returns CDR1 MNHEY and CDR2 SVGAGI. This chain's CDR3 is CASSYSGSTGNTIYF. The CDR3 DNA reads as TGTGCCAGCAGTTACTCAGGGTCCACTGGAAACACCATATATTTT.

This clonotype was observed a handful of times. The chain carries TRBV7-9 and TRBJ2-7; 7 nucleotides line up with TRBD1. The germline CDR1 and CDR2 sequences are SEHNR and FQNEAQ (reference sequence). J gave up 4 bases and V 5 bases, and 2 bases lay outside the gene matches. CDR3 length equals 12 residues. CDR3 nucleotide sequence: TGTGCCAGCAGCGCGACAGGGTACGAGCAGTACTTC. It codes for CASSATGYEQYF.

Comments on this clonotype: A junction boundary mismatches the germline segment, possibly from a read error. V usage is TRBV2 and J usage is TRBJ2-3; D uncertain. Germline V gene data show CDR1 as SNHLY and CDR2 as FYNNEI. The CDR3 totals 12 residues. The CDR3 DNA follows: TGTACCAGCAGTGAAGCCCTCGGAACGCAGTATTTT. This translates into CTSSEALGTQYF.

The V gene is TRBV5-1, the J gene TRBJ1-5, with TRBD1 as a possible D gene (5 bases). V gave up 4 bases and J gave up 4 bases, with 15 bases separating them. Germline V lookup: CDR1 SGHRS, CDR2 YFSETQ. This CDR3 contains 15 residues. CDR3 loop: CASSASGGRNQPQHF. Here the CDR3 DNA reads TGCGCCAGCAGCGCAAGCGGGGGGAGAAATCAGCCCCAGCATTTT.

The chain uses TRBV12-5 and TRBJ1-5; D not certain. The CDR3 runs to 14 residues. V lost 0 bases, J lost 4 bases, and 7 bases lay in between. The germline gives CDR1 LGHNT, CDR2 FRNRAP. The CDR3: CASGLVNENQPQHF. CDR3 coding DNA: TGTGCTAGTGGTTTGGTGAATGAAAATCAGCCCCAGCATTTT.

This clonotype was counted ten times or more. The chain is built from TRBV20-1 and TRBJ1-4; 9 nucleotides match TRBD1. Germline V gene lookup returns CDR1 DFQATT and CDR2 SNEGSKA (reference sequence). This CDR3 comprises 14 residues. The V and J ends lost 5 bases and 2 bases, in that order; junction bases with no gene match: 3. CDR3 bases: TGCAGTGCTCTAGACAGGGGGACTAATGAAAAACTGTTTTTT. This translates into CSALDRGTNEKLFF.

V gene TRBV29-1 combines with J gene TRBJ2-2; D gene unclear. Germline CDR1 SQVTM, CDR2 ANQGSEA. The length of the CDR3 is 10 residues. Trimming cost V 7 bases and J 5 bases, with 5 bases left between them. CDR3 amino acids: CSAWTGELFF. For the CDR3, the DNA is TGCAGCGCCTGGACCGGGGAGCTGTTTTTT.

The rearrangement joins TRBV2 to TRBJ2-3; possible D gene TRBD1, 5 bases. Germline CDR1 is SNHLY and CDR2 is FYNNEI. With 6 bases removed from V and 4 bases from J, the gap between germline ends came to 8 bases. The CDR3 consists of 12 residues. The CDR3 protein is CASSPTADTQYF. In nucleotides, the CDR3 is TGTGCCAGCAGCCCGACAGCAGATACGCAGTATTTT.

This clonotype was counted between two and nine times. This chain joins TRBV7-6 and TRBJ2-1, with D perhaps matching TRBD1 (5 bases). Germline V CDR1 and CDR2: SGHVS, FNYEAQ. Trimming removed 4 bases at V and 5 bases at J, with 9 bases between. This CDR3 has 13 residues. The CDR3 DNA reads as TGTGCCAGCAGCTCGGACATGAACAATGAGCAGTTCTTC. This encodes CASSSDMNNEQFF.

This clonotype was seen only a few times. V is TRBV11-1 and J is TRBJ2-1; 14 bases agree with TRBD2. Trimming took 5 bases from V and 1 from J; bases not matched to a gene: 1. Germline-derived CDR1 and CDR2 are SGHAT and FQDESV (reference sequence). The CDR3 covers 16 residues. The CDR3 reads CASSRTSGRSYNEQFF. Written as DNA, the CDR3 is TGTGCCAGCAGCCGGACTAGCGGGAGGTCCTACAATGAGCAGTTCTTC.

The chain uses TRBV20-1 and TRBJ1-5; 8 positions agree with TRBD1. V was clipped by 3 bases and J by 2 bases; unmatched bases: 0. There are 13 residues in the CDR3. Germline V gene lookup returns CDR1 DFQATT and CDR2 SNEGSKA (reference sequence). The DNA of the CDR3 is TGCAGTGCTAGGACAGGGGGCAATCAGCCCCAGCATTTT. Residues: CSARTGGNQPQHF.